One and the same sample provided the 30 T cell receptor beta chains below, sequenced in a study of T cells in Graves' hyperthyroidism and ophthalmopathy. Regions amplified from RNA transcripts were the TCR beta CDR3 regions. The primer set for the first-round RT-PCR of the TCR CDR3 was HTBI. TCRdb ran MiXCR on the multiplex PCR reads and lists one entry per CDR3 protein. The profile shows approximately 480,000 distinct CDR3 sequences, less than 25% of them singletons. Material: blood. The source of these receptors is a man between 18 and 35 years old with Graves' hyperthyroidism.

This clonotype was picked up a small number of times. This CDR3 reads CASSYPTSGTGGWETQYF. CDR3 nucleotides: TGTGCCAGCAGTTACCCGACCTCCGGGACAGGGGGCTGGGAGACCCAGTACTTC. V usage is TRBV6-5 and J usage is TRBJ2-5, with TRBD1 matching over 12 bases. The V and J ends lost 2 bases and 5 bases, in that order; junction bases with no gene match: 12. Germline values: CDR1 MNHEY, CDR2 SVGAGI. The CDR3 loop spans 18 amino acids.

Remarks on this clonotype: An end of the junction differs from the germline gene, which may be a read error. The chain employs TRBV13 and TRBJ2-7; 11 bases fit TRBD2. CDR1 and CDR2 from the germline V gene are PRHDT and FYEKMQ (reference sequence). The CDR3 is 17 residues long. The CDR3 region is CVSSSTGLAGGFYEQYF. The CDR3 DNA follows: TGTGTCAGCAGCTCTACTGGTCTAGCGGGAGGATTCTACGAGCAGTACTTC.

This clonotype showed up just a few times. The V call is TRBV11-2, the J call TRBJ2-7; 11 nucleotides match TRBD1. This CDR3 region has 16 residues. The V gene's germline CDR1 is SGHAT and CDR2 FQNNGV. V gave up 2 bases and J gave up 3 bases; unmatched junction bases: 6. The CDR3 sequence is CASSLYSGTGGYEQYF. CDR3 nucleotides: TGTGCCAGCAGCTTATATTCTGGGACAGGGGGCTACGAGCAGTACTTC.

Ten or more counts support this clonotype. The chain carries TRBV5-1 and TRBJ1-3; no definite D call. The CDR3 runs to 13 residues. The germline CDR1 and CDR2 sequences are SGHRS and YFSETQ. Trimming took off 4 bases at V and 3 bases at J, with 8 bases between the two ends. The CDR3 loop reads CASSIEGGNTIYF. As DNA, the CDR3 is TGCGCCAGCAGCATCGAAGGTGGAAACACCATATATTTT.

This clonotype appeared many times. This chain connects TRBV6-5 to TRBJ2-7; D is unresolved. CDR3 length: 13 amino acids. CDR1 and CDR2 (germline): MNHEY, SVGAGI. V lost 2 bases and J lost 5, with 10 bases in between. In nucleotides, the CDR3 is TGTGCCAGCAGTTACACGGGTCGAGACGAGCAGTACTTC. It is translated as CASSYTGRDEQYF.

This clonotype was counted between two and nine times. The CDR3 here is CASSSIRGWNTGELFF. The CDR3 DNA reads as TGTGCCAGCAGTTCAATCAGGGGGTGGAACACCGGGGAGCTGTTTTTT. This chain links TRBV28 with TRBJ2-2; TRBD1 aligns across 7 bases. The CDR3 is made up of 16 amino acids. V was pared by 4 bases and J by 1 base, with 6 bases of the junction left unmatched. CDR1 and CDR2 from the germline V gene are MDHEN and SYDVKM. Combining the CDR3 with reference TRBV28 and TRBJ2-2 gives the whole variable domain DVKVTQSSRYLVKRTGEKVFLECVQDMDHENMFWYRQDPGLGLRLIYFSYDVKMKEKGDIPEGYSVSREKKERFSLILESASTNQTSMYLCASSSIRGWNTGELFFGEGSRLTVL.

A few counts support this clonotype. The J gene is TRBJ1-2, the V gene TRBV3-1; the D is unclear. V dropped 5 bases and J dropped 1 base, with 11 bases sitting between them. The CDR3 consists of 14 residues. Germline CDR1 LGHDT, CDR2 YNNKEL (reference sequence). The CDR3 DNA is TGTGCCAGCAGCTCGAGGAGGTATAACTATGGCTACACCTTC. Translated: CASSSRRYNYGYTF. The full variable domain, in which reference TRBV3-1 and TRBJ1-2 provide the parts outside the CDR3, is DTAVSQTPKYLVTQMGNDKSIKCEQNLGHDTMYWYKQDSKKFLKIMFSYNNKELIINETVPNRFSPKSPDKAHLNLHINSLELGDSAVYFCASSSRRYNYGYTFGSGTRLTVV.

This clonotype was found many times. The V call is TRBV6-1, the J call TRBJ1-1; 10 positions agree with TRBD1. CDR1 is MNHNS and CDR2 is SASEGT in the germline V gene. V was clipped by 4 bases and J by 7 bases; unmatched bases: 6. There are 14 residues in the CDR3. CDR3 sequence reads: CASSGLDRGREAFF. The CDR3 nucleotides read TGTGCCAGCAGTGGCCTAGACAGGGGGCGTGAAGCTTTCTTT.

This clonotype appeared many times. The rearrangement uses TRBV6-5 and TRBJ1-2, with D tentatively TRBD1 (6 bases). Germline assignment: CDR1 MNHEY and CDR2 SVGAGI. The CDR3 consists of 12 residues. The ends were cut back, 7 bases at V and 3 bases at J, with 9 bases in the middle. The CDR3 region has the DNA TGTGCCAGCACTCGACAGGACTATGGCTACACCTTC. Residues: CASTRQDYGYTF.

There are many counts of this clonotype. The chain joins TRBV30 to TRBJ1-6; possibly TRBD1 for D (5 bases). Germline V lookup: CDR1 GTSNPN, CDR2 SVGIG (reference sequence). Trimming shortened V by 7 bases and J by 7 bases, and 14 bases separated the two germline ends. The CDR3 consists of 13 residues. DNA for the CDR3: TGTGCCTTCTCCGGGACTGAGAATTCACCCCTCCACTTT. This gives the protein CAFSGTENSPLHF. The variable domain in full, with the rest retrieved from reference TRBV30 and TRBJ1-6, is SQTIHQWPATLVQPVGSPLSLECTVEGTSNPNLYWYRQAAGRGLQLLFYSVGIGQISSEVPQNLSASRPQDRQFILSSKKLLLSDSGFYLCAFSGTENSPLHFGNGTRLTVT.

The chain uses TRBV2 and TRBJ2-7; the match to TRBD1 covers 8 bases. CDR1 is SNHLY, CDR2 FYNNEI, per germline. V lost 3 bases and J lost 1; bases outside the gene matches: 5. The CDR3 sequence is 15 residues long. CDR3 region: CASSDSGQASYEQYF. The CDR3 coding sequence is TGTGCCAGCAGTGACTCGGGACAGGCATCCTACGAGCAGTACTTC.

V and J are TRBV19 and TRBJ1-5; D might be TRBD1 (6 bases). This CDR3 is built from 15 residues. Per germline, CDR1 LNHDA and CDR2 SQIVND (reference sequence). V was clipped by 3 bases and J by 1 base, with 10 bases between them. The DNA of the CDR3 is TGTGCCAGTAGTATTGACAGGCGCAGCAATCAGCCCCAGCATTTT. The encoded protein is CASSIDRRSNQPQHF.

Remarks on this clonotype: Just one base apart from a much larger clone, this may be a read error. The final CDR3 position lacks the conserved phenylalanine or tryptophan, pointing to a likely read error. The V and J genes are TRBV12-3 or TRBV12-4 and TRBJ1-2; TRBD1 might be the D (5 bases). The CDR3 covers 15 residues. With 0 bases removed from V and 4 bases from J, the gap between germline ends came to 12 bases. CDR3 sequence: CASSLARQRGYGYTS. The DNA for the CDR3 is TGTGCCAGCAGTTTAGCGAGACAGCGGGGCTATGGCTACACCTCC.

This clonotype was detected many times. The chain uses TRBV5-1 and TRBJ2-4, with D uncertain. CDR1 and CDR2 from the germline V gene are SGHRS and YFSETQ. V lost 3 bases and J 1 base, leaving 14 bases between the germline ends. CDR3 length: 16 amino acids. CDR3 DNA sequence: TGCGCCAGCAGCTCCGACACTCTGGAGGCCAAAAACATTCAGTACTTC. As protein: CASSSDTLEAKNIQYF.

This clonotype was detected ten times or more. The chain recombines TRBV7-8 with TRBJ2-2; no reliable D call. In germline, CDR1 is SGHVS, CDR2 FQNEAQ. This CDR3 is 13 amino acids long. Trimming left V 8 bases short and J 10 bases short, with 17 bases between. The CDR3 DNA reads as TGTGCCAGCTTCCTTAAGAACTCCCCGGAGCTGTTTTTT. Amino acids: CASFLKNSPELFF. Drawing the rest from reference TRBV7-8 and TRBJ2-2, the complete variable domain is GAGVSQSPRYKVAKRGQDVALRCDPISGHVSLFWYQQALGQGPEFLTYFQNEAQLDKSGLPSDRFFAERPEGSVSTLKIQRTQQEDSAVYLCASFLKNSPELFFGEGSRLTVL.

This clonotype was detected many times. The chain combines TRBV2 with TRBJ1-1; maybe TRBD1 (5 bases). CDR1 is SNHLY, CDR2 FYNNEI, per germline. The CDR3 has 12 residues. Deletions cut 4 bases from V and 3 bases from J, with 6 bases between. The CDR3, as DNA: TGTGCCAGCAGTGCCAGGGACACTGAAGCTTTCTTT. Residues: CASSARDTEAFF.

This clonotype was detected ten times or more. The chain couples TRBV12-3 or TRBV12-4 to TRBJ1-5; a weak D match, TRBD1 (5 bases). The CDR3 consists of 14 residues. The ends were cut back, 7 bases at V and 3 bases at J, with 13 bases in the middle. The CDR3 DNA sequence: TGTGCCAGCACCCAGGGAATTTCCAATCAGCCCCAGCATTTT. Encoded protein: CASTQGISNQPQHF.

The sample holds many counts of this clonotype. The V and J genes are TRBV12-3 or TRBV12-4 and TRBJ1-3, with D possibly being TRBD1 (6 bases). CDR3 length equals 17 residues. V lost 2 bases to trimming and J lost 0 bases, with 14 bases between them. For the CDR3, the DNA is TGTGCCAGCAGTTTACCTTTTGGACAGAGCTCTGGAAACACCATATATTTT. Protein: CASSLPFGQSSGNTIYF.

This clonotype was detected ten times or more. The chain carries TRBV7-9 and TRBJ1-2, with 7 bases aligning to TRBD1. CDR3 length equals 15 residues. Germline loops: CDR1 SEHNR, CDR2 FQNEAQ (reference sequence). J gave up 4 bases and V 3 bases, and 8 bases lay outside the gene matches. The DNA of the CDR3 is TGTGCCAGCAGCTTGCTCAGGGGGTCTGGCTATGGCTACACCTTC. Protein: CASSLLRGSGYGYTF.

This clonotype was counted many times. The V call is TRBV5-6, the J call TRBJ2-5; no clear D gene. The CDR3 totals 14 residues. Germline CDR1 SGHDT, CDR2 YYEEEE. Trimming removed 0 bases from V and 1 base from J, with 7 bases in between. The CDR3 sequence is CASSLGSPQETQYF. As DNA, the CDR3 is TGTGCCAGCAGCTTGGGCAGCCCCCAAGAGACCCAGTACTTC.

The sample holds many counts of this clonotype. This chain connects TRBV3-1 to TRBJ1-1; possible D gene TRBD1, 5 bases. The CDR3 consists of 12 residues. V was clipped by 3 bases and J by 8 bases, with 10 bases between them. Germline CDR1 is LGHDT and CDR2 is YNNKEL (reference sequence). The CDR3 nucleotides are TGTGCCAGCAGCCACCCAGGGTCAGAAGCTTTCTTT. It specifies CASSHPGSEAFF.

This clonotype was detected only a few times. The CDR3 sequence: CASSLGDFRVGTEAFF. CDR3 in DNA: TGTGCCAGCAGCTTAGGCGATTTTAGGGTCGGCACTGAAGCTTTCTTT. This chain uses TRBV7-9 with TRBJ1-1; D ambiguous. V lost 1 base and J 4 bases, leaving 16 bases between the germline ends. The CDR3 has 16 residues. Looked up from germline, CDR1 is SEHNR and CDR2 is FQNEAQ (reference sequence).

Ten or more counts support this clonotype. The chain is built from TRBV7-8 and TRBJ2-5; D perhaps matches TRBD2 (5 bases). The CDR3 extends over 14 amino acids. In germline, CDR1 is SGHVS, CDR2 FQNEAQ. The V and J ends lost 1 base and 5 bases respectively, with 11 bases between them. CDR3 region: CASSLVTRGETQYF. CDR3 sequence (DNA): TGTGCCAGCAGCTTAGTTACTAGAGGGGAGACCCAGTACTTC.

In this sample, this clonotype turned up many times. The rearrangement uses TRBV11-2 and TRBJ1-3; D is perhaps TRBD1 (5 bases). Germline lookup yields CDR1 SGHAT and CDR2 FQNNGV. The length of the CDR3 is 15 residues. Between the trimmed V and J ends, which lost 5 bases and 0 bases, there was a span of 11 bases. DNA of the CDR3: TGTGCCAGCAGCCCGACAGTACACTCTGGAAACACCATATATTTT. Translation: CASSPTVHSGNTIYF.

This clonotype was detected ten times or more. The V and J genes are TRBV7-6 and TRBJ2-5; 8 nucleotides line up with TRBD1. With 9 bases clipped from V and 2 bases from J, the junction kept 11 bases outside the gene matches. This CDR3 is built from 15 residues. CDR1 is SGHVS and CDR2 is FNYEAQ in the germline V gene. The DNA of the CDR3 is TGTGCCAGTAGTGCCCGACAGGGGCGACAAGAGACCCAGTACTTC. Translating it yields CASSARQGRQETQYF.

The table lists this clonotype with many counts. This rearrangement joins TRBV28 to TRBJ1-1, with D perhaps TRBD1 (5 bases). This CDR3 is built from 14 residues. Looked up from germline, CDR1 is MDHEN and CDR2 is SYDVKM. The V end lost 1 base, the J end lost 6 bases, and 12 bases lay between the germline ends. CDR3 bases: TGTGCCAGCAGTTTATTCGGGGGAAGGGCTGAAGCTTTCTTT. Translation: CASSLFGGRAEAFF.

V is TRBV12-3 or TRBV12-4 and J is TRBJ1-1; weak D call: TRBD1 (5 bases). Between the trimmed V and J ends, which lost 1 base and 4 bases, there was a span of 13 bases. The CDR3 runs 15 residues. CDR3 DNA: TGTGCCAGCAGTTTAGGGGGCGGTAGTGTCACTGAAGCTTTCTTT. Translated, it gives CASSLGGGSVTEAFF.

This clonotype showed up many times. The CDR3 DNA is TGCAGCGTCAACACCGGGGAGCTGTTTTTT. This codes for CSVNTGELFF. The V and J genes are TRBV29-1 and TRBJ2-2; D ambiguous. This CDR3 has 10 amino acids. The V gene lost 6 bases and the J gene lost 2 bases, with 1 base spanning the gap. Germline lookup yields CDR1 SQVTM and CDR2 ANQGSEA.

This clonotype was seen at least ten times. In DNA, the CDR3 is TGCAGTGCCCCTACGGCGGACCTCGGAGAGACCCAGTACTTC. Translated: CSAPTADLGETQYF. This chain joins TRBV20-1 and TRBJ2-5, with unresolved D. This CDR3 has 14 amino acids. Germline V gene data show CDR1 as DFQATT and CDR2 as SNEGSKA (reference sequence). Trimming removed 6 bases at V and 4 bases at J, with 18 bases between.

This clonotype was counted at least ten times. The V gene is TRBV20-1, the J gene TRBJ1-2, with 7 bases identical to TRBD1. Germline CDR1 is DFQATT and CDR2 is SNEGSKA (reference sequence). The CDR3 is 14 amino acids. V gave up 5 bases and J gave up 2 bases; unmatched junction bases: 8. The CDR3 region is CSAGLTGANYGYTF. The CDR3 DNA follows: TGCAGTGCTGGACTTACAGGGGCCAACTATGGCTACACCTTC.